Sequencing of this T cell receptor beta chain was carried out in a study of blood T cell repertoires in COVID-19. About the study: T cells, B-cell-depleted T cells, or PBMCs supplied cDNA or gDNA.

Authors' data handling: Estimation of nucleated cell counts was performed using reference gene primer amplification. Clones were sequenced by immunoSEQ multiplex PCR, and TCRdb holds only the in-frame ones, with some missing. V and J calls plus clone size are reproduced from that table; the DNA served to infer D and trimming. The sample has about 400,000 clones; around nine tenths are singletons. This TCR was recovered from a human donor in a cohort sampled during active COVID-19. The specimen was peripheral blood.

CDR3 sequence reads: CASTTGGADGYTF. The CDR3 DNA follows: TGTGCCAGCACGACAGGGGGCGCGGATGGCTACACCTTC. V and J are TRBV2 and TRBJ1-2, with 10 bases identical to TRBD1. The J segment lost 6 bases and the V segment lost 7 bases, leaving 5 bases of the junction unmatched. CDR1 is SNHLY, CDR2 FYNNEI, per germline. The CDR3 covers 13 residues. The full variable domain, completed using reference TRBV2 and TRBJ1-2, is EPEVTQTPSHQVTQMGQEVILRCVPISNHLYFYWYRQILGQKVEFLVSFYNNEISEKSEIFDDQFSVERPDGSNFTLKIRSTKLEDSAMYFCASTTGGADGYTFGSGTRLTVV.